The subject of this entry is one TCR beta chain. These data belong to a study of shared clonotypes between healthy human individuals. Trimming removed 5 bases at V and 3 bases at J, with 11 bases between. CDR1 and CDR2 (germline): MNHEY, SVGAGI. This CDR3 contains 14 residues. Libraries were prepared by immunoSEQ multiplex PCR; TCRdb keeps only in-frame clonotypes and omits some of them. The sample carries over 2 million clones, 85% to 95% recorded once. The gene calls are TRBV6-5 and TRBJ1-5; D is perhaps TRBD1 (5 bases). This clonotype originated in a man between 18 and 29 years old in good health. The sequenced material came from naive CD4+ T cells sorted from blood. The subset denotes: CD45RA+ positively selected. CDR3 region: CASSKTVSNQPQHF. The CDR3 DNA is TGTGCCAGCAGTAAGACAGTGTCCAATCAGCCCCAGCATTTT.